The sample holds many counts of the clone carrying this TCR beta chain. A modified ARM-PCR protocol with three rounds of nested PCR amplified TCRbeta. From the multiplex PCR reads, TCRdb called clonotypes with MiXCR, one entry per CDR3 protein. Of 80,000 to 130,000 distinct CDR3 sequences listed, approximately 60% are singletons. The data stem from a study of tumor and adjacent non-tumor tissue in lung cancer. Turning to the study itself: Histology: 11 to 13 adenocarcinoma, a couple of squamous cell carcinoma, 1 small cell lung cancer.

Trimming left V 3 bases short and J 3 bases short, with 6 bases between. In germline, CDR1 is DFQATT, CDR2 SNEGSKA (reference sequence). The CDR3 extends over 13 amino acids. RNA was extracted from bulk tissue without any cell sorting. This non-tumor lung sample came from over 3 cm beyond the tumor edge. The clonotype originates from a man aged 30-40 years with non-small cell lung cancer. This chain links TRBV20-1 with TRBJ2-6, with D hard to call. Input material: distant non-tumor lung tissue. CDR3: CSARSGGANVLTF. CDR3 DNA sequence: TGCAGTGCTAGGAGTGGTGGGGCCAACGTCCTGACTTTC.